This record looks at one TCR beta chain sequence and its context. Its antigen is still unknown. The sample belongs to a study of T cell responses to AZD1222 COVID-19 vaccine. This table comes from immunoSEQ multiplex PCR, and its TCRdb copy is limited to in-frame clones, with some not included. Here the sample spans fewer than 150,000 clones, around 90% being singletons. The germline CDR1 and CDR2 sequences are MNHEY and SVGAGI. The CDR3 sequence is 13 residues long. V was pared by 5 bases and J by 4 bases, with 12 bases between. General study points: White British ancestry dominated among donors, who included more females, and clonal diversity was possibly underestimated. Increased Spike-specific TCR breadth and depth were observed after two AZD1222 doses.

This receptor was taken from an adult in good health. Source: peripheral blood, taken on day 0 of AZD1222 vaccination. V gene TRBV6-5 combines with J gene TRBJ2-7, with a tentative D call TRBD2 (5 bases). The CDR3 loop is CASSPLRGYEQYF. The CDR3 region has the DNA TGTGCCAGCAGTCCCCTCAGAGGGTACGAGCAGTACTTC.